The rows below give T cell receptor beta chains drawn from one sample of a study of blood T cell repertoires in COVID-19. Data came from immunoSEQ multiplex PCR; TCRdb stores just in-frame clones and leaves some out. The table lists tens of thousands of clones, about 85% of them singletons, with around 3.6% in the top ten. The specimen sequenced was peripheral blood. These receptors all come from a woman in her forties or fifties with COVID-19, enrolled during active disease. CDR3s include the opening cysteine and the closing phenylalanine or tryptophan. The D gene is left open where the match is weak. The size of a clone is reported for some rows only, either as once, few or many, or as a class for expanded clones.

clone_size	d_call	v_call	j_call	cdr3_aa	cdr3_nt
-	-	TRBV30	TRBJ1-3	CAWNRQAYSGNTIYF	TGTGCCTGGAATAGACAGGCATACTCTGGAAACACCATATATTTT
-	-	TRBV10-2	TRBJ1-3	CASSGTGYGNTIYF	TGCGCCAGCAGTGGAACAGGGTACGGAAACACCATATATTTT
-	TRBD1	TRBV18	TRBJ2-7	CASSPAGQGAYEQYF	TGTGCCAGCTCACCAGCTGGACAGGGGGCCTACGAGCAGTACTTC
few	TRBD2	TRBV11-2	TRBJ2-7	CASSARLAGEREQYF	TGTGCCAGCAGCGCCAGACTAGCGGGAGAGCGCGAGCAGTACTTC
once	-	TRBV14	TRBJ2-3	CASSQGSGLTDTQYF	TGTGCCAGCAGCCAAGGAAGTGGGCTCACAGATACGCAGTATTTT
-	-	TRBV11-2	TRBJ2-2	CASSSILEELFF	TGTGCCAGCAGCTCAATTCTAGAGGAGCTGTTTTTT
-	-	TRBV28	TRBJ2-3	CASTVQAPSTDTQYF	TGTGCCAGCACGGTGCAGGCGCCAAGCACAGATACGCAGTATTTT
-	-	TRBV27	TRBJ1-4	CASSLGPAWATNEKLFF	TGTGCCAGCAGTTTGGGCCCCGCGTGGGCTACTAATGAAAAACTGTTTTTT
-	TRBD2	TRBV28	TRBJ2-1	CASRSGGLDLLDEQFF	TGTGCCAGCAGATCAGGTGGACTAGACCTCCTTGATGAGCAGTTCTTC
-	TRBD2	TRBV2	TRBJ2-7	CASSELRASGRSRNEQYF	TGTGCCAGCAGTGAACTTAGGGCGAGCGGGAGGTCCAGGAACGAGCAGTACTTC
-	-	TRBV28	TRBJ2-1	CASSFGPQLFF	TGTGCCAGCAGTTTTGGGCCCCAACTGTTCTTC
once	-	TRBV6-6	TRBJ2-1	CASSYGGTGNNEQFF	TGTGCCAGCAGTTACGGGGGGACTGGTAACAATGAGCAGTTCTTC
once	-	TRBV6-5	TRBJ2-2	CATKPGTLDTGELFF	TGTGCCACCAAACCAGGGACTTTAGACACCGGGGAGCTGTTTTTT
-	TRBD1	TRBV19	TRBJ1-5	CASSIGQAAQPQHF	TGTGCCAGTAGTATCGGACAGGCGGCACAGCCCCAGCATTTT
once	-	TRBV30	TRBJ1-3	CACHASSGNTIYF	TGTGCCTGCCACGCGAGCTCTGGAAACACCATATATTTT
once	-	TRBV27	TRBJ2-3	CASSLSSTDTQYF	TGTGCCAGCAGTTTATCCTCCACAGATACGCAGTATTTT
-	TRBD1	TRBV5-1	TRBJ2-1	CASSKVGQGARDEQFF	TGCGCCAGCAGCAAAGTTGGACAGGGGGCGCGGGATGAGCAGTTCTTC
-	-	TRBV29-1	TRBJ2-3	CSVVVSTDTQYF	TGCAGCGTTGTCGTCAGCACAGATACGCAGTATTTT
-	-	TRBV25-1	TRBJ2-1	CASSEFRGGRGQFF	TGTGCCAGCAGTGAATTTAGGGGGGGCAGGGGGCAGTTCTTC
-	TRBD2	TRBV5-1	TRBJ2-5	CASSLASTSGIQETQYF	TGCGCCAGCAGCTTGGCCTCGACTAGCGGGATACAAGAGACCCAGTACTTC
-	-	TRBV5-6	TRBJ2-2	CASSVPRQGLTGELFF	TGTGCCAGCAGCGTACCCCGACAGGGACTCACCGGGGAGCTGTTTTTT
few	TRBD2	TRBV11-1	TRBJ2-1	CASSYLAGGRFEQFF	TGTGCCAGCAGCTACTTAGCGGGAGGGAGGTTTGAGCAGTTCTTC
once	TRBD1	TRBV11-2	TRBJ2-3	CASSPRLGQGRSDTQYF	TGTGCCAGCAGCCCGAGACTCGGACAGGGGCGTTCGGATACGCAGTATTTT
-	TRBD1	TRBV7-8	TRBJ1-1	CASSLLFMGQGNTEAFF	TGTGCCAGCAGCCTACTCTTTATGGGACAGGGGAACACTGAAGCTTTCTTT
-	TRBD1	TRBV19	TRBJ1-5	CASNPGQGLGSNQPQHF	TGTGCCAGTAACCCCGGACAGGGATTGGGGAGCAATCAGCCCCAGCATTTT
-	TRBD1	TRBV19	TRBJ2-5	CASSLGQGETQYF	TGTGCCAGTAGTCTAGGACAGGGTGAGACCCAGTACTTC
-	-	TRBV19	TRBJ2-7	CASSIGGLRGYEQYF	TGTGCCAGTAGTATTGGAGGACTAAGGGGCTACGAGCAGTACTTC
-	-	TRBV24-1	TRBJ2-7	CATSGGAAYEQYF	TGTGCCACCAGTGGAGGCGCAGCCTACGAGCAGTACTTC
-	TRBD2	TRBV4-1	TRBJ2-1	CASSQGKLADTYNEQFF	TGCGCCAGCAGCCAAGGAAAACTAGCGGATACCTACAATGAGCAGTTCTTC
-	-	TRBV7-9	TRBJ2-3	CASSLRNMDQTEYF	TGTGCCAGCAGTTTAAGAAATATGGACCAGACAGAGTATTTT
-	-	TRBV7-6	TRBJ2-2	CASSLEGGRTSSSTGELFF	TGTGCCAGCAGCTTAGAAGGGGGCCGGACTAGCAGCTCCACCGGGGAGCTGTTTTTT
once	-	TRBV10-3	TRBJ1-6	CAISESGERSPLHF	TGTGCCATCAGTGAATCCGGGGAGAGGTCACCCCTCCACTTT
-	TRBD2	TRBV7-3	TRBJ2-1	CASRKSGSSDEQFF	TGTGCCAGCAGAAAGAGCGGGAGCTCGGATGAGCAGTTCTTC
-	-	TRBV10-3	TRBJ2-7	CAISEGGLYYEQYF	TGTGCCATCAGTGAGGGAGGACTCTACTACGAGCAGTACTTC
-	TRBD1	TRBV2	TRBJ1-4	CASKSTGVGEKLFF	TGTGCCAGCAAATCGACAGGGGTTGGCGAAAAACTGTTTTTT
-	-	TRBV29-1	TRBJ2-3	CSGGSDTQYF	TGCAGCGGGGGTTCGGATACGCAGTATTTT
-	TRBD1	TRBV6-5	TRBJ1-1	CAGTRQGDYTEAFF	TGTGCCGGAACTCGACAGGGAGACTACACTGAAGCTTTCTTT
once	TRBD1	TRBV19	TRBJ2-2	CASSPRQGAGTGELFF	TGTGCCAGTAGTCCCCGTCAGGGGGCGGGTACCGGGGAGCTGTTTTTT
-	-	TRBV2	TRBJ1-2	CASSENINYGYTF	TGTGCCAGCAGTGAGAACATAAACTATGGCTACACCTTC
-	TRBD1	TRBV27	TRBJ2-7	CASSLGQGDEQYF	TGTGCCAGCAGTTTGGGACAGGGTGACGAGCAGTACTTC